The clone carrying this T cell receptor beta chain was recorded a few times. The TCR library protocol attached unique molecular identifiers to the individual cDNA molecules. TCRdb redid the calling of the 5' RACE reads with MiXCR, one entry per CDR3 protein. The table has approximately 50,000 distinct CDR3 sequences, over 7% seen once. The sample comes from a study of early T cells in non-severe SARS-CoV-2 infection. Study information: Investigators sequenced bulk RNA drawn from unsorted whole blood, and chains remained unpaired.

V was pared by 4 bases and J by 9 bases, with 7 bases of the junction left unmatched. The CDR3 extends over 13 amino acids. Germline CDR1 and CDR2: LGHNA and YNFKEQ. Sequenced input: whole blood. The sequence came from an adult who was a healthcare worker with PCR-confirmed SARS-CoV-2 infection or an uninfected control (not recorded which). The rearrangement links TRBV4-2 to TRBJ2-3; 7 bases are shared with TRBD2. CDR3 nucleotides: TGTGCCAGCAGCCCTGGGGAGGGCGAGACGCAGTATTTT. Encoded protein: CASSPGEGETQYF.